This T cell receptor beta chain was captured in a study of T cells in Graves' hyperthyroidism and ophthalmopathy. Study-level results: It was a median around 6 months before onset that the model predicted ophthalmopathy.

Lactation, pregnancy, other autoimmune disease or uncontrolled infection excluded patients. In making diagnoses, clinical symptoms, serum thyroxine and TRAb, thyroid ultrasound and orbital computed tomography were all used. An approximately 9.4 ml volume of fresh peripheral blood provided the PBMCs. Many counts were recorded for this clonotype. Its cognate antigen is unknown. From RNA transcripts, TCR beta CDR3 regions were amplified. The TCR CDR3 was amplified in a first-round RT-PCR using the HTBI primer set. MiXCR was run by TCRdb on the multiplex PCR reads, yielding one entry per CDR3 protein. The repertoire includes more than 300,000 distinct CDR3 sequences, approximately 15% of them detected once, and approximately 23% sits in the top ten. This clonotype originated in a young woman with Graves' hyperthyroidism. Sequenced material: blood.

CDR3 in DNA: TGTGCCAGCAGTGCGGGGACAGGGGGCAGTGAAGCTTTCTTT. Amino acids: CASSAGTGGSEAFF. The chain couples TRBV6-1 to TRBJ1-1, with 12 bases that match TRBD1. CDR1 MNHNS and CDR2 SASEGT come from the germline V gene. The CDR3 has 14 residues. The J segment lost 7 bases and the V segment lost 4 bases, leaving 4 bases of the junction unmatched.